This T cell receptor (beta chain) was captured by sequencing in a study of PD-1 blockade in classical Hodgkin lymphoma. Overall study findings and caveats: A reduction in baseline TCR diversity was reportedly seen in newly diagnosed patients relative to healthy donors. CD4+ TCR diversity climbed significantly by C4D1, unlike CD8+ TCR diversity. Patients were excluded if nivolumab began under 1 year after ASCT (the autologous transplant).

All patients experienced relapse after autologous stem cell transplantation, and brentuximab vedotin exposure was variable. Responses achieved at best were complete response, partial response or progressive disease. As for this clone: Its target is unknown.

The method was immunoSEQ multiplex PCR; TCRdb's version includes in-frame clones alone and lacks a portion of them. This table holds about 13,000 clones, around three quarters found once. The sample in question was peripheral blood mononuclear cells (PBMCs), obtained at baseline. The TCR originated in a human donor with classical Hodgkin lymphoma.

In nucleotides, the CDR3 is TGCGCCAGCAGCCAAGACGCCAGGGTTTATGAAAAACTGTTTTTT. Its protein is CASSQDARVYEKLFF. This chain connects TRBV4-3 to TRBJ1-4, with D perhaps TRBD1 (5 bases). Germline CDR1 and CDR2: LGHNA and YSLEER. The germline V and J ends were trimmed by 0 bases and 6 bases, with 11 bases remaining between them. The length of the CDR3 is 15 residues.